This is a list of T cell receptor beta chains from one sample in a study of shared clonotypes between healthy human individuals. The method was immunoSEQ multiplex PCR; TCRdb's version includes in-frame clones alone and lacks a portion of them. Counted here are roughly 590,000 clones, nearly 97% occurring once; the ten biggest clones make up 0.095% to 0.12%. The sample comprised naive CD8+ T cells sorted from blood. These receptors were obtained from a woman between 25 and 40 years old in good health. Both conserved end residues are part of each CDR3. Each record gives: CDR3 DNA, CDR3 protein, clone size, D gene, J gene, V gene. D genes are given only for firm matches. Size tells how often a clone was seen (once, few, many) or the class of an expanded clone, and some rows leave it out.

CDR3nt: TGTGCCAGCAGCTTGAGTAGCAGGCAGCCCCAGCATTTT
CDR3aa: CASSLSSRQPQHF
abundance: .
d_gene: .
j_gene: TRBJ1-5
v_gene: TRBV5-6

CDR3nt: TGTGCCAGCAGTTTAGCTAGCGGGAGGGGCTACGAGCAGTACTTC
CDR3aa: CASSLASGRGYEQYF
abundance: .
d_gene: TRBD2
j_gene: TRBJ2-7
v_gene: TRBV27

CDR3nt: TGTGCCAGCAGCTATAAGCGGGAGGGCCTGGACGAGCAGTACTTC
CDR3aa: CASSYKREGLDEQYF
abundance: .
d_gene: TRBD2
j_gene: TRBJ2-7
v_gene: TRBV7-9

CDR3nt: TGTGCCATCAACCCCCAGGGGAACTCCTACGAGCAGTACTTC
CDR3aa: CAINPQGNSYEQYF
abundance: .
d_gene: .
j_gene: TRBJ2-7
v_gene: TRBV2

CDR3nt: TGTGCCAGCAGCTCAACCCTCCAGCGGGCCCACAATGAGCAGTTCTTC
CDR3aa: CASSSTLQRAHNEQFF
abundance: .
d_gene: .
j_gene: TRBJ2-1
v_gene: TRBV11-2

CDR3nt: TGTGCCAGCGGCCTAACTGAAGCTTTCTTT
CDR3aa: CASGLTEAFF
abundance: .
d_gene: .
j_gene: TRBJ1-1
v_gene: TRBV6-1

CDR3nt: TGTGCCAGCAGTGCCTTGACCTACGAGCAGTACTTC
CDR3aa: CASSALTYEQYF
abundance: .
d_gene: .
j_gene: TRBJ2-7
v_gene: TRBV25-1

CDR3nt: TGCGCCAGCAGTGAAACTGGGGCCTGGGTGCACAATGAGCAGTTCTTC
CDR3aa: CASSETGAWVHNEQFF
abundance: .
d_gene: .
j_gene: TRBJ2-1
v_gene: TRBV10-2

CDR3nt: TGTGCCAGCAGCCGACAGTTCTACGAGCAGTACTTC
CDR3aa: CASSRQFYEQYF
abundance: .
d_gene: .
j_gene: TRBJ2-7
v_gene: TRBV28

CDR3nt: TGTGCCAGCAGCCGGGGATACACTGAAGCTTTCTTT
CDR3aa: CASSRGYTEAFF
abundance: .
d_gene: .
j_gene: TRBJ1-1
v_gene: TRBV5-8

CDR3nt: TGTGCCAGCACCGAGAGCGGGTCAAGCTATGGCTACACCTTC
CDR3aa: CASTESGSSYGYTF
abundance: few
d_gene: .
j_gene: TRBJ1-2
v_gene: TRBV7-9

CDR3nt: TGTGCCAGCAGTTTGACAGGGAGTTACGAGCAGTACTTC
CDR3aa: CASSLTGSYEQYF
abundance: .
d_gene: TRBD1
j_gene: TRBJ2-7
v_gene: TRBV28

CDR3nt: TGTGCCAGCAAACGGGCGGCAGATACGCAGTATTTT
CDR3aa: CASKRAADTQYF
abundance: .
d_gene: .
j_gene: TRBJ2-3
v_gene: TRBV7-2

CDR3nt: TGTGCCAGCAGTCAAGATGGGGGCTACACCTTC
CDR3aa: CASSQDGGYTF
abundance: .
d_gene: .
j_gene: TRBJ1-2
v_gene: TRBV6-5

CDR3nt: TGTGCCAGCAGCCCGGGGGGCTACGAGCAGTACTTC
CDR3aa: CASSPGGYEQYF
abundance: .
d_gene: TRBD2
j_gene: TRBJ2-7
v_gene: TRBV5-4

CDR3nt: TGTGCCAGTAGTATCGAGCGGGAGTTACATTACAATGAGCAGTTCTTC
CDR3aa: CASSIERELHYNEQFF
abundance: .
d_gene: TRBD2
j_gene: TRBJ2-1
v_gene: TRBV19

CDR3nt: TGTGCCAGCAGAGAGAGCTCCCCCTCCTACGAGCAGTACTTC
CDR3aa: CASRESSPSYEQYF
abundance: .
d_gene: .
j_gene: TRBJ2-7
v_gene: TRBV2

CDR3nt: TGTGCCAGTAGTATCCGGGACAGATATCAGCCCCAGCATTTT
CDR3aa: CASSIRDRYQPQHF
abundance: once
d_gene: TRBD1
j_gene: TRBJ1-5
v_gene: TRBV19

CDR3nt: TGTGCCAGCAGTGAAGCGACGTATAGGGACCGTTACACAGATACGCAGTATTTT
CDR3aa: CASSEATYRDRYTDTQYF
abundance: .
d_gene: .
j_gene: TRBJ2-3
v_gene: TRBV6-1

CDR3nt: TGTGCCAGCATACCGGGCGAGACCCAGTACTTC
CDR3aa: CASIPGETQYF
abundance: .
d_gene: .
j_gene: TRBJ2-5
v_gene: TRBV2

CDR3nt: TGCAGCGTCGGATCTAGCGCGCCCGCCTACAATGAGCAGTTCTTC
CDR3aa: CSVGSSAPAYNEQFF
abundance: .
d_gene: .
j_gene: TRBJ2-1
v_gene: TRBV29-1

CDR3nt: TGTGCCAGCAGCTTGGGGCGGGAGCACTCGGGCGAGCAGTACTTC
CDR3aa: CASSLGREHSGEQYF
abundance: .
d_gene: TRBD2
j_gene: TRBJ2-7
v_gene: TRBV5-4

CDR3nt: TGTGCCAGCAAAGATCTAGCGGGAGCCAACAATGAGCAGTTCTTC
CDR3aa: CASKDLAGANNEQFF
abundance: .
d_gene: TRBD2
j_gene: TRBJ2-1
v_gene: TRBV2

CDR3nt: TGTGCCAGCAACTCGGACAGTTACAATGAGCAGTTCTTC
CDR3aa: CASNSDSYNEQFF
abundance: .
d_gene: .
j_gene: TRBJ2-1
v_gene: TRBV27

CDR3nt: TGCGCCAGCAGCCACCAGACAGACTCCCCCTGGGAGCAGTACTTC
CDR3aa: CASSHQTDSPWEQYF
abundance: .
d_gene: .
j_gene: TRBJ2-7
v_gene: TRBV4-1

CDR3nt: TGTGCCACCAGCTTGACTACCGGGGAGCTGTTTTTT
CDR3aa: CATSLTTGELFF
abundance: .
d_gene: .
j_gene: TRBJ2-2
v_gene: TRBV15

CDR3nt: TGTGCCAGTAGTATAGCAGGACCGGGAGAGCAGTACTTC
CDR3aa: CASSIAGPGEQYF
abundance: .
d_gene: .
j_gene: TRBJ2-7
v_gene: TRBV19

CDR3nt: TGTGCCAGCAGCGGCGGAATAACAGATACGCAGTATTTT
CDR3aa: CASSGGITDTQYF
abundance: .
d_gene: .
j_gene: TRBJ2-3
v_gene: TRBV27

CDR3nt: TGTGCCAGCACCAAAACCGGGGAGCTGTTTTTT
CDR3aa: CASTKTGELFF
abundance: .
d_gene: .
j_gene: TRBJ2-2
v_gene: TRBV13

CDR3nt: TGTGCCAGCAGCCACCTCGGGGGGATACACGAGCAGTACTTC
CDR3aa: CASSHLGGIHEQYF
abundance: .
d_gene: TRBD2
j_gene: TRBJ2-7
v_gene: TRBV28

CDR3nt: TGTGCCAGCAGTTTAGTGGGGACTAGCGGGAGCAATGAGCAGTTCTTC
CDR3aa: CASSLVGTSGSNEQFF
abundance: .
d_gene: TRBD2
j_gene: TRBJ2-1
v_gene: TRBV27

CDR3nt: TGTGCCAGCAGCTTAGCTAGCGGGAGATTCACAGATACGCAGTATTTT
CDR3aa: CASSLASGRFTDTQYF
abundance: .
d_gene: TRBD2
j_gene: TRBJ2-3
v_gene: TRBV7-9

CDR3nt: TGTGCCAGCAGTGTGGGGGGGCCCTCCTACGAGCAGTACTTC
CDR3aa: CASSVGGPSYEQYF
abundance: .
d_gene: .
j_gene: TRBJ2-7
v_gene: TRBV27

CDR3nt: TGTGCCAGTAACCCCCTCATAGCTAACTATGGCTACACCTTC
CDR3aa: CASNPLIANYGYTF
abundance: .
d_gene: .
j_gene: TRBJ1-2
v_gene: TRBV19

CDR3nt: TGTGCCAGCAGCTTAACGCCAGGGGGCGAGTACTTC
CDR3aa: CASSLTPGGEYF
abundance: .
d_gene: TRBD1
j_gene: TRBJ2-7
v_gene: TRBV13

CDR3nt: TGTGCCAGCAGCAACACCGGGGAGCTGTTTTTT
CDR3aa: CASSNTGELFF
abundance: .
d_gene: .
j_gene: TRBJ2-2
v_gene: TRBV11-2

CDR3nt: TGTGCCAGTAGTATTGAAGATTCACCCCTCCACTTT
CDR3aa: CASSIEDSPLHF
abundance: .
d_gene: .
j_gene: TRBJ1-6
v_gene: TRBV19

CDR3nt: TGTGCCAGCAGCACACCGGGACTAGCGGGAGGGCCAGACGAGCAGTACTTC
CDR3aa: CASSTPGLAGGPDEQYF
abundance: .
d_gene: TRBD2
j_gene: TRBJ2-7
v_gene: TRBV5-6

CDR3nt: TGTGCCAGCTCAGGGGATGTATATGAAAAACTGTTTTTT
CDR3aa: CASSGDVYEKLFF
abundance: .
d_gene: .
j_gene: TRBJ1-4
v_gene: TRBV27

CDR3nt: TGTGCCAGCAGCTTAGCCCCGGCGGGAGGGCCCTTGAATGAGCAGTTCTTC
CDR3aa: CASSLAPAGGPLNEQFF
abundance: .
d_gene: TRBD2
j_gene: TRBJ2-1
v_gene: TRBV11-2

CDR3nt: TGTGCCAGCAGCTTATGGGCCCTGGGGGCTCCCAATCAGCCCCAGCATTTT
CDR3aa: CASSLWALGAPNQPQHF
abundance: .
d_gene: .
j_gene: TRBJ1-5
v_gene: TRBV7-9

CDR3nt: TGTGCCAGCAGTTTCAATCCTGGAAACACCATATATTTT
CDR3aa: CASSFNPGNTIYF
abundance: once
d_gene: .
j_gene: TRBJ1-3
v_gene: TRBV28

CDR3nt: TGTGCCAGCAGTATGGGGGTGTTGAGCGGCGGGGAGCTGTTTTTT
CDR3aa: CASSMGVLSGGELFF
abundance: .
d_gene: .
j_gene: TRBJ2-2
v_gene: TRBV6-5

CDR3nt: TGTGCCTGGAGTTTCGGGACGGTGAACACTGAAGCTTTCTTT
CDR3aa: CAWSFGTVNTEAFF
abundance: .
d_gene: .
j_gene: TRBJ1-1
v_gene: TRBV30

CDR3nt: TGTGCCAGCAGTGAATGGCAGGGTGAGCAGTTCTTC
CDR3aa: CASSEWQGEQFF
abundance: .
d_gene: .
j_gene: TRBJ2-1
v_gene: TRBV2

CDR3nt: TGTGCCAGTAGTACGGGGCCCGGATTCTATGGCTACACCTTC
CDR3aa: CASSTGPGFYGYTF
abundance: .
d_gene: .
j_gene: TRBJ1-2
v_gene: TRBV19

CDR3nt: TGTGCCAGCAGGCTACTCTCTGGAAACACCATATATTTT
CDR3aa: CASRLLSGNTIYF
abundance: .
d_gene: .
j_gene: TRBJ1-3
v_gene: TRBV6-4

CDR3nt: TGTGCCAGCAGCTTCGCAGGGGTGTTCTACGAGCAGTACTTC
CDR3aa: CASSFAGVFYEQYF
abundance: .
d_gene: .
j_gene: TRBJ2-7
v_gene: TRBV7-8

CDR3nt: TGTGCCAGCAGCTTGGGACAGGGTGAATATTCACCCCTCCACTTT
CDR3aa: CASSLGQGEYSPLHF
abundance: .
d_gene: TRBD1
j_gene: TRBJ1-6
v_gene: TRBV7-9

CDR3nt: TGTGCCAGTAGGTTACAGATCTATAGCAATCAGCCCCAGCATTTT
CDR3aa: CASRLQIYSNQPQHF
abundance: .
d_gene: .
j_gene: TRBJ1-5
v_gene: TRBV19

CDR3nt: TGTGCCAGCAGAAACTACAATGAGCAGTTCTTC
CDR3aa: CASRNYNEQFF
abundance: .
d_gene: .
j_gene: TRBJ2-1
v_gene: TRBV27

CDR3nt: TGTGCCAGCAGTGGACTAGCGGGGCAAGGGAGTGAGCAGTTCTTC
CDR3aa: CASSGLAGQGSEQFF
abundance: .
d_gene: TRBD2
j_gene: TRBJ2-1
v_gene: TRBV27

CDR3nt: TGCGCCAGCAGCCAATTTTTTGATACGCAGTATTTT
CDR3aa: CASSQFFDTQYF
abundance: .
d_gene: .
j_gene: TRBJ2-3
v_gene: TRBV4-1

CDR3nt: TGTGCCAGCAGAAAGCTTCCAGGGGTGGACGAGCAGTACTTC
CDR3aa: CASRKLPGVDEQYF
abundance: .
d_gene: .
j_gene: TRBJ2-7
v_gene: TRBV27

CDR3nt: TGTGCCAGCAGCTTAGAAGGACCTTATAGCAATCAGCCCCAGCATTTT
CDR3aa: CASSLEGPYSNQPQHF
abundance: .
d_gene: .
j_gene: TRBJ1-5
v_gene: TRBV11-2

CDR3nt: TGTGCCAGCAGTTTTTATTCTGGGGGGCGGGAGCAGTTCTTC
CDR3aa: CASSFYSGGREQFF
abundance: .
d_gene: .
j_gene: TRBJ2-1
v_gene: TRBV28

CDR3nt: TGCGCCAGCAGCCTACGACTAGCGGGAGCTATCCGGGAGCTGTTTTTT
CDR3aa: CASSLRLAGAIRELFF
abundance: .
d_gene: TRBD2
j_gene: TRBJ2-2
v_gene: TRBV4-1

CDR3nt: TGTGCCAGTAGTATAGGCGGAAACAATGAGCAGTTCTTC
CDR3aa: CASSIGGNNEQFF
abundance: .
d_gene: .
j_gene: TRBJ2-1
v_gene: TRBV19